The 6 T cell receptor beta chains given below trace back to one sample, sequenced in a study of cytomegalovirus exposure and HLA in healthy donors listed by TCRdb under 2017. Receptors were amplified or captured by the immunoSEQ multiplex PCR assay. For the multiplex PCR, a mixture combining 60 forward primers for TCR Vbeta segments and 13 reverse primers for TCR Jbeta segments was used. This is the immuneACCESS table as TCRdb keeps it, with only in-frame sequences that have V and J called. A part of the clones is gone; compared with another copy, unresolved V genes explain less than half, and the rest is unexplained. Here the sample has approximately 81,000 clones; just over 75% occur a single time. The biggest ten clones account for 2.5% to 3.5% of the sample. Input material: PBMCs. Receptors originate from a middle-aged man in good health and CMV-seropositive.

The chain joins TRBV5-1 to TRBJ2-3; 10 nucleotides align to TRBD2. Germline V gene data show CDR1 as SGHRS and CDR2 as YFSETQ. V was clipped by 4 bases and J by 6 bases; unmatched bases: 11. This CDR3 has 16 residues. CDR3 nucleotide sequence: TGCGCCAGCAGCGGAGTGGTTCTAGCGGGGGCGGATACGCAGTATTTT. It codes for CASSGVVLAGADTQYF.

The chain couples TRBV19 to TRBJ1-1; D may be TRBD1 (6 bases). CDR1 and CDR2 from the germline V gene are LNHDA and SQIVND (reference sequence). CDR3 length: 12 residues. V was shortened by 9 bases and J by 3 bases, with 11 bases between the two germline ends. This CDR3 is CASSTGYTEAFF. CDR3 coding DNA: TGTGCCAGCAGCACAGGGTACACTGAAGCTTTCTTT.

This CDR3 is CASSSDSINEKLFF. For the CDR3, the DNA is TGTGCCAGCAGCTCGGACAGCATTAATGAAAAACTGTTTTTT. The chain joins TRBV7-9 to TRBJ1-4; D may be TRBD1 (6 bases). V was trimmed by 4 bases and J by 4 bases, leaving 10 bases between them. CDR3 size: 14 residues. Germline-derived CDR1 and CDR2 are SEHNR and FQNEAQ (reference sequence).

A single count supports this clone. The gene calls are TRBV11-2 and TRBJ1-3, with TRBD1 identical over 7 bases. Germline CDR1 and CDR2: SGHAT and FQNNGV. There are 16 residues in the CDR3. V was pared by 3 bases and J by 3 bases, with 8 bases of the junction left unmatched. Here the CDR3 DNA reads TGTGCCAGCAGCTTTCGACAGGGTGGTGGTGGAAACACCATATATTTT. It translates to CASSFRQGGGGNTIYF.

This chain links TRBV2 with TRBJ2-3; 7 nucleotides line up with TRBD2. The germline CDR1 and CDR2 sequences are SNHLY and FYNNEI. The CDR3 totals 15 residues. The V and J ends lost 3 bases and 3 bases, in that order; junction bases with no gene match: 6. The CDR3: CASSDARGGTDTQYF. CDR3 nucleotides: TGTGCCAGCAGTGATGCGAGGGGAGGGACAGATACGCAGTATTTT.

The chain carries TRBV7-2 and TRBJ2-1; 10 bases match TRBD2. The ends lost 2 bases at V and 13 bases at J; junction bases unmatched: 2. From germline, CDR1 is SGHTA and CDR2 FQGNSA. CDR3 size: 12 residues. CDR3 sequence reads: CASSLIAGGQFF. In nucleotides, the CDR3 is TGTGCCAGCAGCTTAATAGCGGGAGGTCAGTTCTTC.